The rows below give T cell receptor beta chains drawn from one sample of a study of blood T cell repertoires in COVID-19. Assay: immunoSEQ multiplex PCR; the TCRdb copy retains only in-frame clones and omits some. There are 140,000 to 150,000 clones in the sample; roughly 90% occur only once, and roughly 4% lies in the top ten. Sequencing input: PBMCs or T cells enriched from blood (not recorded which). These receptors all come from a man aged 45-60 years who had recovered from COVID-19. CDR3s leave out the opening cysteine and the closing phenylalanine or tryptophan. Part of the rows lack a size; the others show once, few, many or a class for expanded clones.

V gene	J gene	clone size	CDR3 protein
TRBV2	TRBJ1-5	.	ASSRQGTSNQPQH
TRBV5-1	TRBJ2-5	.	ASSLGPGETQY
TRBV9	TRBJ1-4	.	ASSAGDRSGKLF
TRBV28	TRBJ2-5	.	ASSFLSRRYQETQY
TRBV2	TRBJ1-5	few	ASTSAGQPQH
TRBV4-3	TRBJ2-6	once	ASSQDWRLSGANVLT
TRBV7-8	TRBJ1-1	few	ASSQELANTEAF
TRBV27	TRBJ2-7	.	ASSTGTRAYEQY
TRBV3-1/TRBV3-2	TRBJ2-5	.	ASSQMTSGPGTQY
TRBV25-1	TRBJ1-4	.	ASSQHGWRMNEKLF
TRBV7-9	TRBJ1-4	.	ASRLGRSNEKLF
TRBV4-2	TRBJ1-2	.	ASSQALGQGNYGYT
TRBV4-1	TRBJ1-5	.	ASSLQENQPQH
TRBV5-5	TRBJ1-5	once	ASSLAAGGQPQH
TRBV28	TRBJ2-5	few	ASTRTLPETQY
TRBV4-3	TRBJ2-5	.	ASSRLGGERQETQY
TRBV2	TRBJ1-5	.	ASRRGQGGAHSNQPQH
TRBV4-3	TRBJ1-4	few	ASSPERPPSYNEKLF
TRBV5-1	TRBJ1-2	few	ASSLWTANYGYT
TRBV3-1/TRBV3-2	TRBJ2-1	.	ASSRANEQF
TRBV7-9	TRBJ2-1	.	ASSLAVAGWSEQF
TRBV7-9	TRBJ1-1	.	ASNPGGRMNTEAF
TRBV6-6	TRBJ2-7	few	ASRPPGELYEQY
TRBV5-1	TRBJ1-5	.	ASSPREGNQPQH
TRBV28	TRBJ2-7	.	ASSSFGTSGLRGSYEQY
TRBV28	TRBJ2-7	.	ASSLRAGVSYEQY
TRBV7-9	TRBJ1-6	once	ASSFEGDSPLH
TRBV28	TRBJ1-5	.	ASSDRAVYVH
TRBV9	TRBJ2-5	.	ASSVGRTSGGEETQY
TRBV9	TRBJ1-2	.	ASAFPRGGYT
TRBV27	TRBJ1-5	.	ASSSKPAIVNQPQH
TRBV9	TRBJ1-5	once	ASSVGGQGFQPQH
TRBV7-9	TRBJ1-4	.	ASSFGQGASTNEKLF
TRBV7-2	TRBJ2-7	.	ASSLDTSSYEQY